Described below is a single TCR beta chain sequence and its context. The antigen this receptor binds is unknown. Per-base quality was not reported, and no clone a single base away is much larger than it. The library was made by the immunoSEQ multiplex PCR assay. The multiplex PCR relied on a mix of 60 forward primers for TCR Vbeta segments and 13 reverse primers for TCR Jbeta segments. The CDR3 region of rearranged TCR beta genes was amplified from genomic DNA by a multiplex PCR assay. On the Illumina HiSeq System, the amplified TCR beta libraries were sequenced as 87-base-pair reads. Regarding the original processing steps: A later analysis tallied roughly 78 million unique TCR beta chains across the approximately 670 repertoires, and roughly 11 million of those chains were shared by two or more donors. To remove PCR and sequencing errors, raw reads were error-corrected and collapsed into unique sequences using a nearest-neighbor algorithm that merged closely related sequences. CDR3 sequences were aligned to IMGT reference sequences to assign V, D and J gene segments. For a sequence to be retained, at least a six-nucleotide match to both a V gene segment and a J gene segment was required. Rearrangements were classified as productive when the CDR3 lacked stop codons and remained in frame with V and J, and all other rearrangements were classified as non-productive. Following IMGT convention, CDR3 was defined as the stretch from the second conserved V-encoded cysteine up to the conserved J-encoded phenylalanine. The earlier analysis of a few hundred of the donors excluded sequences that lacked an unambiguous match to a single V gene segment. In an earlier analysis of approximately 590 of the donors, a V segment was called functional when productive rearrangements were above 56.7%, and segregating when the standard deviation between donors exceeded 5%. A statistical classification framework was developed to diagnose cytomegalovirus status using the catalog of TCR beta chain sequences. In a later analysis, TCR nucleotide sequences were compared against IMGT/GENE-DB human TR gene sequences so that V and J genes could be assigned. The TCRdist pipeline was used in a later analysis to assign CDR3 sequences and most-parsimonious VDJ recombination scenarios. A later analysis defined each TCR beta chain by its CDR3 amino acid sequence plus V-gene family, and excluded reads lacking a unique V-gene family. In a later analysis, fewer than 600 highly shared, low-generation-probability nucleotide sequences were removed to address suspected cross-contamination and a sequencing artifact. In a later analysis, a clonal expansion index for each public chain was calculated from normalized within-repertoire ranks of inferred template counts. In a later analysis, generation probabilities were computed using a VDJ recombination model fitted to out-of-frame rearrangements, and the results were checked against IGoR. Hypergeometric tests were used in a later analysis to score TCR-TCR, TCR-HLA and TCR-CMV co-occurrence, with a repertoire-size bias correction applied to the TCR pairs. To estimate false discovery rates, a later analysis permuted the HLA or CMV assignments 20 times. A later analysis grouped co-occurring TCRs with DBSCAN, adding TCRdist sequence similarity when clustering within HLA-allele-positive subsets. For co-occurrence clustering, repertoires with fewer than 30,000 or more than 120,000 public chains were excluded, along with five repertoires with anomalous nucleotide sharing. The immuneACCESS repertoire file appears here via TCRdb, limited to in-frame rearrangements. These files lack a portion of the clones; in checked studies, under half of the deficit traces to unresolved V genes, and the cause of the others is not known. V and J calls and clone size are given by that table; D and trimming were obtained from the DNA. The sample profile shows around 120,000 clones; approximately 70% of them were found once. The top ten hold 11% of the sample.

The entry originates in a study of cytomegalovirus exposure and HLA in healthy donors (dated by TCRdb to between 2016 and 2019). With respect to the entire study: An earlier analysis of some 600 of the donors reported 276 Gb of sequence data and around 100 million unique TCR beta sequences obtained from about 179 million T cells. High-throughput TCR immunosequencing, statistical association of individual TCRs with disease status, and machine learning were combined to predict cytomegalovirus infection status. Typing coverage varied by locus: about 620-640 donors for A, B, C, DRB1 and DQB1; about 520 for DQA1; some 610 for DPA1; more than 450 for DPB1. About 300 gigabases of sequencing data and some 85 million unique TCR sequences were included in an early release covering under 650 HLA-typed donors. Several DR-DQ haplotypes were handled as single units for association and clustering because linkage in the cohort was strong. Alongside the repertoire data, information on donor age, sex, ethnicity and CMV serostatus was compiled. A later analysis re-analyzed previously published TCR beta repertoires from 666 donors and added high-resolution HLA genotyping to study TCR occurrence patterns. The later analysis used no new phenotypic data to find candidate immune exposures, relying instead on TCR beta sequences and their occurrence across donors. Every discovery cohort repertoire had been produced on one sequencing platform. To decide whether each TCR beta V gene segment behaved as functional or pseudogenic, an earlier analysis of nearly 600 of the donors relied on high-throughput TCR beta sequencing. Of the roughly 400 genotyped donors, approximately 81% were placed in the genetic ancestry cluster associated with self-reported Caucasian donors. The study used immunosequencing to profile the T cell repertoires of several hundred subjects and linked those repertoires to cytomegalovirus serostatus. Besides the first cohort of roughly 640 subjects, a separate validation cohort made up of 120 different subjects was used. The study was designed to test whether signatures of past pathogen exposure could be identified by cataloging public T cell receptors. On average, around 200,000 unique TCR beta nucleotide sequences were sequenced per donor among 398 genotyped donors of the cohort, with roughly 18% of those sequences being non-productive. Class I and class II HLA loci were covered by the typing at four-digit resolution. In a later genetic analysis, genome-wide SNP genotypes for about 55% of the roughly 670 donors were used, and that subset was treated as a discovery cohort.

CDR1 and CDR2, per the germline V gene, are SNHLY and FYNNEI. The CDR3 has 13 amino acids, counting the end cysteine and phenylalanine. The retained sequence is limited to the CDR3, 39 bases, with the frame set at the first base. V loses 7 bases, J loses 4 bases, and the germline ends lie 14 bases apart. Study-wide conclusions, independent of this receptor: Because counts were too low, seventeen rarely observed V segments, including chromosome 9 orphons, were excluded from the earlier analysis of several hundred of the donors. According to a later analysis, TCR association rates differed among HLA loci, with DRB1 alleles showing the most associated TCRs and HLA-C alleles showing the fewest. Some IMGT-functional V segments, including TRBV6-2 and TRBV6-3, could not be told apart with the 87-base-pair reads, so those segments were excluded. Most CMV-associated TCR beta chains appeared to be HLA-restricted in a later analysis, and the HLA associations seemed to be driven largely by CMV exposure. CMV serostatus was the only immune exposure information available for the cohort. Linkage disequilibrium might explain the correlated functional status among segregating V segments, but an unknown experimental factor could not be ruled out. A further reported finding was that TCR beta sequences accurately predicted the HLA-A and HLA-B alleles for most subjects in the first cohort. The presence/absence analyses assumed that sequencing depth was roughly uniform across donors, and that assumption may not be true. A later analysis associated about 16,000 TCR beta sequences with specific HLA alleles at a false discovery rate of 0.05. The classifier was reported to diagnose cytomegalovirus status with high specificity and sensitivity in both the original and validation cohorts. In vitro tests confirmed that a few of the cytomegalovirus-associated TCR beta chains recognize cytomegalovirus antigens. In a later genetic analysis, a missense DCLRE1C variant was associated with V-gene and J-gene trimming of TCR beta chains, and the association was replicated in an independent cohort. When HLA alleles, especially DR and DQ, strongly co-occurred, TCR associations were difficult to assign to individual alleles. The sequencing pipeline was judged likely to have produced a cluster of highly shared sequence variants as a technical artifact. According to a later analysis, parvovirus B19, influenza, CMV and Epstein-Barr virus appeared linked to several top co-occurrence clusters. In a later analysis, HLA-associated TCR beta chains showed more clonal expansion and lower generation probabilities than non-associated chains that were equally common. Broadly in line with IMGT annotations, most TCR beta V segments showed up in productive rearrangements about 87% or about 30% of the time in an earlier analysis of around 600 of the donors. Only TCR beta chains were sequenced in this cohort, and the absence of alpha or paired-chain data limited detectable features. The study listed 164 TCR beta chains as associated with cytomegalovirus. Because HLA typing was unavailable for some donors at each locus, only the typed subset was used in association tests. The authors suggested that the approach could potentially be generalized to other disease states and immunological phenotypes. According to a later genetic analysis, donors in an Asian-associated ancestry cluster had fewer N-insertions in productive TCRs than the approximately 700-donor mean. Most TCR sequences were observed very rarely across donors, whereas some public TCRs were present in many individuals.

The cohort was made up of about 610 healthy bone marrow donors. All cohort members were sampled while nominally healthy, although unrecorded immune exposures were likely present. The donor tested CMV seropositive, placing the donor among the approximately 290 seropositive members of the cohort. A peripheral blood sample was collected from each donor, and TCR beta sequencing was performed on peripheral blood mononuclear cells. Genomic DNA was extracted from the blood cell samples with the Qiagen DNeasy Blood Extraction Kit. The origin of this receptor is a man between 35 and 55 years old in good health and CMV-seropositive. Sequenced input: PBMCs. The rearrangement joined TRBV2 to TRBJ2-7; matching of 6 bases hints at TRBD2 as the D gene. This receptor carries the CDR3 CASKTRNSYEQYF. The nucleotide sequence reads TGTGCCAGCAAGACTAGAAATAGTTACGAGCAGTACTTC.